The 10 T cell receptor beta chains below all came from one sample that was sequenced in a study of T-cell reconstitution after alpha-beta-depleted transplantation in children. Molecular barcoding with unique molecular identifiers was used for the TCRbeta library. Via MiXCR, TCRdb re-called the PCR reads, giving one row per CDR3 protein. The sample comprises 500,000 to 600,000 distinct CDR3 sequences, approximately 32% of which are singletons, and around 2.3% rests with the top ten. The source was PBMCs from the stem cell graft donor, collected from the stem cell graft. Every receptor here comes from a human donor who donated a stem cell graft to a child with aplastic anemia.

This clonotype was seen a few times. This chain uses TRBV3-1 with TRBJ2-2; TRBD1 agrees at 9 bases. CDR1 LGHDT and CDR2 YNNKEL come from the germline V gene (reference sequence). V dropped 0 bases and J dropped 2; count of bases not matched to a gene: 7. CDR3 length: 18 residues. Written as DNA, the CDR3 is TGTGCCAGCAGCCAAGATCCTCGGGACAGGGTTAACACCGGGGAGCTGTTTTTT. It encodes CASSQDPRDRVNTGELFF.

The chain links TRBV4-2 to TRBJ2-7; D is perhaps TRBD2 (6 bases). CDR1 is LGHNA and CDR2 is YNFKEQ in the germline V gene. The CDR3 has 13 residues. The V and J ends lost 3 bases and 6 bases respectively, with 12 bases between them. The DNA for the CDR3 is TGTGCCAGCAGCCAGGGCGGGACTGGCGAGCAGTACTTC. Protein sequence: CASSQGGTGEQYF.

The gene calls are TRBV20-1 and TRBJ2-7; TRBD2 matches 10 bases. V dropped 6 bases and J dropped 2; count of bases not matched to a gene: 10. The germline V gene has CDR1 DFQATT and CDR2 SNEGSKA (reference sequence). The CDR3 sequence is 15 residues long. DNA of the CDR3: TGCAGTGCCGCCGCCCTTCTAGCGGGGGCCTACGAGCAGTACTTC. Its protein is CSAAALLAGAYEQYF.

Ten or more counts support this clonotype. This rearrangement joins TRBV6-2 or TRBV6-3 to TRBJ2-6; D is unclear. V lost 0 bases to trimming and J lost 3 bases, with 0 bases between them. Looked up from germline, CDR1 is MNHEY and CDR2 is SVGEGT. This CDR3 region has 13 residues. The CDR3 DNA sequence: TGTGCCAGCAGTTACTCTGGGGCCAACGTCCTGACTTTC. This gives the protein CASSYSGANVLTF.

The chain recombines TRBV10-3 with TRBJ2-1, with D possibly being TRBD2 (5 bases). The CDR3 runs to 12 residues. V was shortened by 4 bases and J by 6 bases, with 7 bases between the two germline ends. The germline V gene has CDR1 ENHRY and CDR2 SYGVKD. The CDR3 nucleotides read TGTGCCATCAGTGTCGGGGTCAATGAGCAGTTCTTC. It specifies CAISVGVNEQFF.

This clonotype showed up just once. The chain recombines TRBV27 with TRBJ2-6; TRBD1 matches at 7 bases. V was pared by 7 bases and J by 2 bases, with 8 bases of the junction left unmatched. This CDR3 region has 16 residues. Per germline, CDR1 MNHEY and CDR2 SMNVEV (reference sequence). The CDR3 DNA reads as TGTGCCAGCACAGGGCAGGGGGTAACTGGGGCCAACGTCCTGACTTTC. It yields the protein CASTGQGVTGANVLTF. Variable domain in full (rest from reference TRBV27 and TRBJ2-6): EAQVTQNPRYLITVTGKKLTVTCSQNMNHEYMSWYRQDPGLGLRQIYYSMNVEVTDKGDVPEGYKVSRKEKRNFPLILESPSPNQTSLYFCASTGQGVTGANVLTFGAGSRLTVL.

In this sample, this clonotype turned up a few times. The chain is built from TRBV6-1 and TRBJ1-6; 10 bases are shared with TRBD1. Germline-derived CDR1 and CDR2 are MNHNS and SASEGT. J was trimmed by 7 bases and V by 6 bases; bases with no gene match: 3. CDR3 size: 14 residues. This CDR3 reads CASRPGQGNSPLHF. DNA of the CDR3: TGTGCCAGCAGGCCGGGACAGGGGAATTCACCCCTCCACTTT.

This clonotype appeared a few times. This CDR3 is CSVGGLLVTEAFF. CDR3 bases: TGCAGCGTTGGGGGGTTATTGGTGACTGAAGCTTTCTTT. This chain joins TRBV29-1 and TRBJ1-1, with D tentatively TRBD1 (5 bases). The V end lost 4 bases, the J end lost 5 bases, and 14 bases lay between the germline ends. CDR3 length equals 13 residues. The germline V gene has CDR1 SQVTM and CDR2 ANQGSEA. Filled out from reference TRBV29-1 and TRBJ1-1, the complete variable domain reads SAVISQKPSRDICQRGTSLTIQCQVDSQVTMMFWYRQQPGQSLTLIATANQGSEATYESGFVIDKFPISRPNLTFSTLTVSNMSPEDSSIYLCSVGGLLVTEAFFGQGTRLTVV.

The sample holds a few counts of this clonotype. V usage is TRBV2 and J usage is TRBJ1-5; 11 bases match TRBD1. The CDR3 sequence is 14 residues long. V lost 7 bases, J lost 2 bases, and 1 base stayed unmatched. Germline CDR1 reads SNHLY; CDR2 reads FYNNEI. CDR3 in amino acids: CASKGQGGNQPQHF. The CDR3 nucleotides read TGTGCCAGCAAGGGACAGGGGGGCAATCAGCCCCAGCATTTT.

In regard to this clonotype: Since the CDR3 does not end with the conserved phenylalanine or tryptophan, this likely comes from a read error. No DNA is shown, since the ends of the CDR3 on it are uncertain; the CDR3 is the one TCRdb lists. The V and J genes are TRBV7-9 and TRBJ2-1; no DNA check was done on the table's D call, TRBD1. Germline V gene lookup returns CDR1 SEHNR and CDR2 FQNEAQ (reference sequence). The CDR3 has 11 amino acids, counting both end residues. CDR3 protein: CASSYRQNWNV.